This T cell receptor beta chain comes out of a study of blood T cell repertoires in COVID-19. Per the germline V gene, CDR1 is SGHNT and CDR2 is YENEEA. This CDR3 has 16 residues. V trimming: 2 bases; J trimming: 4 bases; junction bases outside the gene matches: 7. Some clones are missing from TCRdb's copy, which holds only in-frame ones; the method was immunoSEQ multiplex PCR. The table shows 200,000 or so clones, with roughly 80% occurring only once. What was sequenced was peripheral blood. This chain joins TRBV11-3 and TRBJ2-2, with 7 bases lining up with TRBD2. This TCR was sampled from a woman aged 25 to 45 who had recovered from COVID-19. The CDR3 DNA follows: TGTGCCAGCAGCTTATATCCGGGAGGAGGCACCGGGGAGCTGTTTTTT. As protein: CASSLYPGGGTGELFF.